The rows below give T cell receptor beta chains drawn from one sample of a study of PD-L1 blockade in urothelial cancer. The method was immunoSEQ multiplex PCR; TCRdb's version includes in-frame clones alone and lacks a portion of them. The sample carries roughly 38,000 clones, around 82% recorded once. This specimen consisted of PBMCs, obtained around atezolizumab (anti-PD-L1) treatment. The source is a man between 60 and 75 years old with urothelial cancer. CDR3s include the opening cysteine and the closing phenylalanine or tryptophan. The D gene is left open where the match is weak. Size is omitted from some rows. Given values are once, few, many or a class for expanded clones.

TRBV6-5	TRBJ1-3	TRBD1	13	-	CASQQGGRNTIYF	TGTGCCAGCCAACAGGGGGGCAGAAACACCATATATTTT
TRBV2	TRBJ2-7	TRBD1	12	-	CASWGQTYEQYF	TGTGCCAGCTGGGGACAGACCTACGAGCAGTACTTC
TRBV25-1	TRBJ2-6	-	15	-	CASSPQGGGANVLTF	TGTGCCAGCAGTCCTCAGGGGGGTGGGGCCAACGTCCTGACTTTC
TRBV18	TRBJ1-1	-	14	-	CASSPEGGGTEAFF	TGTGCCAGCTCACCTGAGGGCGGGGGCACTGAAGCTTTCTTT
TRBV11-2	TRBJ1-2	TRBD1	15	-	CASSSGLGQGGSYTF	TGTGCCAGCAGCTCCGGACTAGGACAGGGGGGTAGCTACACCTTC
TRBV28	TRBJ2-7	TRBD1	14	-	CASSKPGQGYEQYF	TGTGCCAGCAGTAAGCCGGGACAGGGCTACGAGCAGTACTTC
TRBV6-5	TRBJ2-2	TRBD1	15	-	CATWTGGAGTGELFF	TGTGCCACCTGGACAGGGGGCGCGGGCACCGGGGAGCTGTTTTTT
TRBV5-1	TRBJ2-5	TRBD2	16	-	CASSLLRGGKEETQYF	TGCGCCAGCAGCTTGTTGCGGGGAGGGAAGGAAGAGACCCAGTACTTC
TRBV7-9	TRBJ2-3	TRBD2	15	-	CASSSISGGTDTQYF	TGTGCCAGCAGCTCCATCAGCGGGGGGACAGATACGCAGTATTTT
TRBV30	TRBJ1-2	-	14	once	CAWSLGGSNYGYTF	TGTGCCTGGAGTCTCGGGGGGTCTAACTATGGCTACACCTTC
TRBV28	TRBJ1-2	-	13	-	CASSYGGYYGYTF	TGTGCCAGCAGTTACGGGGGGTACTATGGCTACACCTTC
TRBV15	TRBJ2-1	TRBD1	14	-	CATGPGQGYNEQFF	TGTGCCACCGGTCCGGGACAGGGTTACAATGAGCAGTTCTTC
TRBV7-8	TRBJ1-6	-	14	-	CASSLGGQEGALHF	TGTGCCAGCAGCTTGGGTGGCCAAGAGGGGGCCCTCCACTTT
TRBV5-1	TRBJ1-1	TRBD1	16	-	CASSSVRDRGRTEAFF	TGCGCCAGCAGCTCGGTGCGGGACAGGGGGCGTACTGAAGCTTTCTTT
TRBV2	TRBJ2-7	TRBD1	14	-	CASRLDRGSHEQYF	TGTGCCAGCAGACTGGACAGGGGTTCCCACGAGCAGTACTTC
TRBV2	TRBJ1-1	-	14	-	CASGGEGMGTEAFF	TGTGCCAGTGGGGGGGAGGGCATGGGTACTGAAGCTTTCTTT
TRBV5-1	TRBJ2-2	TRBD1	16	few	CASSLVGQGVSGELFF	TGCGCCAGCAGCTTGGTAGGCCAGGGGGTGTCCGGGGAGCTGTTTTTT
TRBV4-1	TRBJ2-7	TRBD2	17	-	CASSLGLAGFGSYEQYF	TGCGCCAGCAGCCTGGGACTAGCGGGTTTCGGCTCCTACGAGCAGTACTTC
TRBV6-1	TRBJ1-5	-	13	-	CASSSRPDQPQHF	TGTGCCAGCAGTTCCCGTCCTGATCAGCCCCAGCATTTT
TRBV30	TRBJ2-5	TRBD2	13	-	CAWRLPTSGVAYF	TGTGCCTGGAGGCTCCCGACTAGCGGGGTAGCCTACTTC
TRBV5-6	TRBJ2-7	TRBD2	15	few	CASSRLAGGTYEQYF	TGTGCCAGCAGCAGACTAGCGGGGGGCACCTACGAGCAGTACTTC
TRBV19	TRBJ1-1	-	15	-	CASTNRPTMNTEAFF	TGTGCCAGTACCAACAGACCGACCATGAACACTGAAGCTTTCTTT
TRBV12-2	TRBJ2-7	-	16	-	CASRRTVASVTYEQYF	TGTGCAAGTCGCCGTACCGTGGCTAGCGTAACCTACGAGCAGTACTTC
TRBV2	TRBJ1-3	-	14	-	CAGDRLYSGNTIYF	TGTGCCGGAGACAGGCTCTACTCTGGAAACACCATATATTTT
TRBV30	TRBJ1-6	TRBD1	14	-	CAYEDQGASSPLHF	TGTGCCTACGAGGATCAGGGGGCTAGTTCACCCCTCCACTTT
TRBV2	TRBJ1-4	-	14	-	CASMLGENWEKLFF	TGTGCCAGCATGCTCGGTGAGAATTGGGAAAAACTGTTTTTT
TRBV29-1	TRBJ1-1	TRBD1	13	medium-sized	CSVYGTGENEAFF	TGCAGCGTCTACGGGACAGGGGAAAATGAAGCTTTCTTT
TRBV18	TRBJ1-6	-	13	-	CASSPSPAEPLHF	TGTGCCAGCTCACCATCACCCGCGGAACCCCTCCACTTT
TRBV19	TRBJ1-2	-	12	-	CASSPRQDWYTF	TGTGCCAGTAGTCCACGACAGGATTGGTACACCTTC
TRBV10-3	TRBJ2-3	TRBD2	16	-	CAISEWASGGPDTQYF	TGTGCCATCAGTGAGTGGGCTAGCGGGGGCCCAGATACGCAGTATTTT
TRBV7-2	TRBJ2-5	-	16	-	CASSLGVGLGEETQYF	TGTGCCAGCAGCTTAGGGGTGGGTTTGGGCGAAGAGACCCAGTACTTC